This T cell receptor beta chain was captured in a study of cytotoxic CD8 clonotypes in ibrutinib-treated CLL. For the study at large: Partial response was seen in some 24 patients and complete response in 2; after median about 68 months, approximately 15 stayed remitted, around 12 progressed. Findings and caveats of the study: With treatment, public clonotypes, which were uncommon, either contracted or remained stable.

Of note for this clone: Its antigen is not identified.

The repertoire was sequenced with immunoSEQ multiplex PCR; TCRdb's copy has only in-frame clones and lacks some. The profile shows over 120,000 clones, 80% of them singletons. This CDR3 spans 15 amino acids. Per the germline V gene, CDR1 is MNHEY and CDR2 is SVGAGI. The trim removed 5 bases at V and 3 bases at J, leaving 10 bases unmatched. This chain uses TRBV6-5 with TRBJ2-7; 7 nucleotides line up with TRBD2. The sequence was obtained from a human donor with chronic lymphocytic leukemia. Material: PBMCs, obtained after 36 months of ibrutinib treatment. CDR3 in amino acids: CASSLAPGTNYEQYF. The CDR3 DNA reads TGTGCCAGCAGTCTCGCCCCCGGGACTAACTACGAGCAGTACTTC.